This T cell receptor (beta chain) was observed in a study of vaccination effects on CD4 cells after COVID-19. Study outcomes and limitations: Convalescent patients were few in the study, and early post-infection timepoints were absent. Clones from infection and from vaccination both contracted markedly late after vaccination.

V lost 0 bases and J lost 6, with 11 bases in between. In germline, CDR1 is MNHEY, CDR2 SVGAGI. The CDR3 sequence is 15 residues long. Antigen-specific CD4+ T cells were expanded with viral peptide pools in the ViraFEST assay before sequencing. Subsequent to less than twelve days of culture, CD4+ T cells were isolated. Vaccinated recipients, who were negative for nucleocapsid antibodies, had no history of SARS-CoV-2 infection. The protocol was immunoSEQ multiplex PCR, while the TCRdb copy is restricted to in-frame clones and leaves out a portion. The sample has about 63,000 clones, around three quarters seen once. Comments on this clone: Its antigen is unidentified.

This chain joins TRBV6-5 and TRBJ2-2; no firm D call. The sequence came from a human donor who received a COVID-19 vaccine. The material was CD4+ T cells from PBMCs cultured with HCoV-OC43 spike peptides, obtained before COVID-19 vaccination. Subset defined: HCoV-OC43 spike overlapping peptide pool stimulation. CDR3 in amino acids: CASSYSIRVPGELFF. The DNA of the CDR3 is TGTGCCAGCAGTTACTCGATAAGGGTCCCCGGGGAGCTGTTTTTT.